This TCR beta chain was recovered during a study of CD8 T cells in ankylosing spondylitis listed by TCRdb under 2017. Describing the broader study: The study profiled T cell receptor beta repertoires in healthy donors and ankylosing spondylitis patients to find disease-linked TCR variants. The whole study cohort included 85 to 120 healthy donors and about two dozen ankylosing spondylitis patients. Peripheral blood was sampled, and synovial fluid was also collected from ankylosing spondylitis patients. The investigation overall reported the following: Significant enrichment of the disease-linked clones was reported in matched synovial fluid samples from ankylosing spondylitis patients. Some motif variants had previously been reported in the synovial fluid and blood of reactive arthritis patients, which suggests shared mechanisms of disease initiation. The disease-linked clones had a CD8+ phenotype and were found at relatively low frequencies in peripheral blood. Blood from ankylosing spondylitis patients appeared to be characterized by a TCR beta motif composed of several highly homologous amino acid variants.

The reads were generated on an Illumina HiSeq 2500. Quantitative 5'-RACE with molecular barcodes was the method used to prepare the TCR beta libraries. In the paper's pipeline: To identify disease-linked TCR variants, a new computational method was used, one built on a probabilistic model of VDJ rearrangement. The public reads were reanalyzed by TCRdb: fastp trimming at Q25, MiXCR alignment, in-frame beta chains only. Each CDR3 protein appears once, grouped with its most common genes and DNA. The V and J calls and clone size come from TCRdb's table, not from the authors' own analysis. Across this sample there are roughly 450,000 distinct CDR3 sequences, with roughly a quarter seen only once. Approximately 1% of the sample is held by the ten biggest clonotypes. For this chain, trimming is 4 bases at the V end and 3 bases at the J end, and the number of junction bases without a gene match is 5. From the cysteine up to the phenylalanine, the CDR3 has a length of 15 residues. This entry keeps only the CDR3 DNA: 45 bases, framed from base 1. The CDR1 and CDR2 encoded by the germline V gene are SQVTM and ANQGSEA.

This clonotype has a handful of counts. It has no known antigen specificity. Qualities for individual bases were not recorded, and no much larger clone is one base off. Sequencing was carried out using blood, either unsorted or a sorted T cell fraction (not recorded which). The rearrangement combines TRBV29-1 with TRBJ2-2; 10 central nucleotides agree with TRBD2. The TCR was taken from a male donor with ankylosing spondylitis. DNA sequence: TGCAGCGTTGGTCGCCTAGCGGGAGACACCGGGGAGCTGTTTTTT. It translates to CSVGRLAGDTGELFF.